A single sample is the source of the 29 T cell receptor beta chains below, sequenced in a study of T cell changes during pregnancy in multiple sclerosis. Measured with immunoSEQ multiplex PCR; TCRdb has only the in-frame clones, and not every one. The sample lists 130,000 or so clones; roughly 95% were seen once. Specimen: peripheral blood, collected after pregnancy. These receptors all come from a female donor with multiple sclerosis, enrolled in a pregnancy study.

This chain links TRBV5-6 with TRBJ2-5; D ambiguous. The CDR3 runs 15 residues. Trimming stripped 0 bases from V and 4 bases from J, with 13 bases between. Germline V gene data show CDR1 as SGHDT and CDR2 as YYEEEE. The CDR3 sequence is CASSLGANPGETQYF. Here the CDR3 DNA reads TGTGCCAGCAGCTTGGGGGCTAATCCCGGAGAGACCCAGTACTTC.

The chain is built from TRBV7-8 and TRBJ1-1; 7 bases agree with TRBD1. V was clipped by 5 bases and J by 2 bases; unmatched bases: 5. The CDR3 length is 14 residues. Germline values: CDR1 SGHVS, CDR2 FQNEAQ. The CDR3 nucleotides are TGTGCCAGCAGCATGGGGACAGCTAACACTGAAGCTTTCTTT. Translation: CASSMGTANTEAFF.

This chain joins TRBV19 and TRBJ2-7; D remains unclear. The V end was cut by 1 base, the J end by 6 bases, with 7 bases between. Germline values: CDR1 LNHDA, CDR2 SQIVND (reference sequence). The CDR3 loop spans 12 amino acids. CDR3 protein: CASSIVSGEQYF. DNA for the CDR3: TGTGCCAGTAGTATAGTATCGGGCGAGCAGTACTTC.

The chain couples TRBV28 to TRBJ1-5, with D maybe TRBD1 (6 bases). This CDR3 is 12 amino acids long. Germline CDR1 and CDR2: MDHEN and SYDVKM. The ends were cut back, 6 bases at V and 11 bases at J, with 14 bases in the middle. CDR3 nucleotides: TGTGCCAGCAGCAGGACCCCAGGGGCCCAGCATTTT. Its translation is CASSRTPGAQHF.

J is TRBJ1-5 and V is TRBV6-5; D is ambiguous. This CDR3 has 11 residues. Germline CDR1 is MNHEY and CDR2 is SVGAGI. V was cut by 8 bases and J by 10 bases, with 12 bases left in between. Here the CDR3 reads CASGLAIPQHF. In DNA form, the CDR3 reads TGTGCCAGCGGACTCGCTATCCCCCAGCATTTT.

The gene calls are TRBV13 and TRBJ2-7, with 7 bases lining up with TRBD2. The germline V gene has CDR1 PRHDT and CDR2 FYEKMQ (reference sequence). After removal of 5 bases from V and 6 bases from J, the junction contained 4 bases not matched to a gene. This CDR3 is built from 12 residues. CDR3 in DNA: TGTGCCAGCAGCGCTTGGGGGGGCGAGCAGTACTTC. Translating it yields CASSAWGGEQYF.

The chain is built from TRBV5-1 and TRBJ2-7; D call uncertain. CDR3 size: 15 residues. V lost 3 bases and J lost 6, with 19 bases in between. Per germline, CDR1 SGHRS and CDR2 YFSETQ. The CDR3: CASSSEPLVPAEQYF. DNA for the CDR3: TGCGCCAGCAGCTCAGAACCCCTAGTACCGGCCGAGCAGTACTTC.

This chain joins TRBV6-1 and TRBJ2-7; 10 bases line up with TRBD2. This CDR3 is built from 17 residues. The ends lost 1 base at V and 0 bases at J; junction bases unmatched: 6. Germline CDR1 is MNHNS and CDR2 is SASEGT. CDR3 residues: CASSEGGAGGPSYEQYF. In DNA form, the CDR3 reads TGTGCCAGCAGTGAAGGTGGAGCGGGAGGGCCCTCCTACGAGCAGTACTTC.

V gene TRBV5-8 combines with J gene TRBJ2-1; 7 nucleotides line up with TRBD1. Germline CDR1 reads SGHTS; CDR2 reads YDEGEE. After removal of 4 bases from V and 16 bases from J, the junction contained 8 bases not matched to a gene. The CDR3 is 11 amino acids. In DNA form, the CDR3 reads TGTGCCAGCAGCCCACGACAGGGTAACTTCTTC. Encoded protein: CASSPRQGNFF. Drawing the rest from reference TRBV5-8 and TRBJ2-1, the complete variable domain is EAGVTQSPTHLIKTRGQQATLRCSPISGHTSVYWYQQALGLGLQFLLWYDEGEERNRGNFPPRFSGRQFPNYSSELNVNALELEDSALYLCASSPRQGNFFGPGTRLTVL.

This clone has a single count. V and J are TRBV5-1 and TRBJ2-2, with 12 nucleotides matching TRBD2. This CDR3 is built from 18 residues. J was trimmed by 0 bases and V by 4 bases; bases with no gene match: 7. Germline V gene sequence: CDR1 SGHRS, CDR2 YFSETQ. DNA for the CDR3: TGCGCCAGCAGCGCCGGACTAGCGGGAAACACGAACACCGGGGAGCTGTTTTTT. Its translation: CASSAGLAGNTNTGELFF.

The V call is TRBV6-5, the J call TRBJ1-1, with TRBD1 matching over 8 bases. CDR1 is MNHEY and CDR2 is SVGAGI in the germline V gene. J was trimmed by 5 bases and V by 2 bases; bases with no gene match: 7. The CDR3 totals 15 residues. CDR3 DNA sequence: TGTGCCAGCAGTTACGTAGGGACAGGAGGGACTGAAGCTTTCTTT. This gives the protein CASSYVGTGGTEAFF.

The chain is built from TRBV11-3 and TRBJ2-2; 7 bases agree with TRBD2. CDR1 is SGHNT, CDR2 YENEEA, per germline. This CDR3 contains 18 residues. Losses at the gene ends were 1 base for V and 0 bases for J; bases not matched to a gene: 8. Here the CDR3 DNA reads TGTGCCAGCAGCTTAGCTTTAGTAGCGGGCCCGAACACCGGGGAGCTGTTTTTT. It yields the protein CASSLALVAGPNTGELFF.

This chain connects TRBV19 to TRBJ2-1; TRBD1 aligns across 9 bases. Losses at the gene ends were 7 bases for V and 7 bases for J; bases not matched to a gene: 11. CDR3 size: 15 residues. CDR1 is LNHDA, CDR2 SQIVND, per germline (reference sequence). CDR3 nucleotides: TGTGCCAGTATGGGACAGGGACCCGAAGGGAATGAGCAGTTCTTC. It codes for CASMGQGPEGNEQFF.

The chain links TRBV11-2 to TRBJ2-7; TRBD2 might be the D (5 bases). Germline V gives CDR1 SGHAT, CDR2 FQNNGV. The ends were cut back, 4 bases at V and 3 bases at J, with 22 bases in the middle. The CDR3 spans 17 residues. The CDR3 sequence is CASSSIDGFDGIYEQYF. In DNA form, the CDR3 reads TGTGCCAGCAGCTCCATCGATGGTTTTGACGGGATCTACGAGCAGTACTTC.

The V and J genes are TRBV30 and TRBJ2-7; 8 bases match TRBD2. V lost 2 bases to trimming and J lost 6 bases; unmatched junction nucleotides: 9. CDR3 length equals 14 residues. CDR1 GTSNPN and CDR2 SVGIG come from the germline V gene (reference sequence). Written as DNA, the CDR3 is TGTGCCTGGAGTAAACAGCGGGAGTACGCCGAGCAGTACTTC. Protein: CAWSKQREYAEQYF. Complete variable domain (other parts from reference TRBV30 and TRBJ2-7): SQTIHQWPATLVQPVGSPLSLECTVEGTSNPNLYWYRQAAGRGLQLLFYSVGIGQISSEVPQNLSASRPQDRQFILSSKKLLLSDSGFYLCAWSKQREYAEQYFGPGTRLTVT.

The V call is TRBV10-3, the J call TRBJ1-1; possibly TRBD1 for D (5 bases). V was pared by 4 bases and J by 5 bases, with 14 bases between. CDR3 length: 14 residues. Germline V CDR1 and CDR2: ENHRY, SYGVKD. The DNA of the CDR3 is TGTGCCATCAGTGGCATGGCAGGGCGGACTGAAGCTTTCTTT. Protein product: CAISGMAGRTEAFF.

V gene TRBV5-1 combines with J gene TRBJ2-1; maybe TRBD2 (5 bases). The CDR3 has 13 residues. Germline CDR1 reads SGHRS; CDR2 reads YFSETQ. Trimming cost V 4 bases and J 8 bases, with 13 bases left between them. The CDR3 DNA is TGCGCCAGCAGCCTGGTTAGCGTGGATGAGCAGTTCTTC. It codes for CASSLVSVDEQFF.

This chain connects TRBV27 to TRBJ2-7; D might be TRBD1 (5 bases). The germline V and J ends were trimmed by 3 bases and 3 bases, with 21 bases remaining between them. CDR3 length: 17 amino acids. Germline CDR1 is MNHEY and CDR2 is SMNVEV (reference sequence). The CDR3, as DNA: TGTGCCAGCAGTTTCAGGAAACGGACACCTATAAACTACGAGCAGTACTTC. It encodes CASSFRKRTPINYEQYF.

The J gene is TRBJ1-1, the V gene TRBV6-1; the D gene is possibly TRBD1 (5 bases). In germline, CDR1 is MNHNS, CDR2 SASEGT. Trimming shortened V by 3 bases and J by 4 bases, and 9 bases separated the two germline ends. This CDR3 comprises 13 residues. CDR3 coding DNA: TGTGCCAGCAGTGAGGGGCAGGGCACTGAAGCTTTCTTT. Its protein product is CASSEGQGTEAFF.

This chain connects TRBV19 to TRBJ2-7; D gene unclear. In germline, CDR1 is LNHDA, CDR2 SQIVND (reference sequence). This CDR3 spans 15 amino acids. The V and J ends lost 6 bases and 0 bases respectively, with 15 bases between them. Here the CDR3 reads CASSPIFVSSYEQYF. The CDR3, as DNA: TGTGCCAGTAGCCCCATTTTTGTGAGCTCCTACGAGCAGTACTTC.

The V gene is TRBV27, the J gene TRBJ2-5, with D possibly matching TRBD2 (6 bases). Trimming shortened V by 4 bases and J by 5 bases, and 8 bases separated the two germline ends. CDR3 length: 12 residues. The germline V gene encodes CDR1 MNHEY and CDR2 SMNVEV (reference sequence). The CDR3 protein is CASSSSGETQYF. CDR3 nucleotides: TGTGCCAGCAGTTCCAGCGGGGAGACCCAGTACTTC.

This chain uses TRBV2 with TRBJ2-7; 9 bases align to TRBD1. CDR3 length: 16 residues. Germline trimming cut 6 bases from V and 5 bases from J; bases unmatched to any gene: 14. The germline V gene encodes CDR1 SNHLY and CDR2 FYNNEI. The CDR3 DNA sequence: TGTGCCAGCAGATCATTCGCAGGACAGGGGAGGAACGAGCAGTACTTC. This gives the protein CASRSFAGQGRNEQYF. The whole variable domain, filled in from reference TRBV2 and TRBJ2-7, reads EPEVTQTPSHQVTQMGQEVILRCVPISNHLYFYWYRQILGQKVEFLVSFYNNEISEKSEIFDDQFSVERPDGSNFTLKIRSTKLEDSAMYFCASRSFAGQGRNEQYFGPGTRLTVT.

The rearrangement joins TRBV13 to TRBJ1-3; D unclear. The V end lost 6 bases, the J end lost 3 bases, and 12 bases lay between the germline ends. The CDR3 sequence is 14 residues long. CDR1 and CDR2 from the germline V gene are PRHDT and FYEKMQ (reference sequence). DNA for the CDR3: TGTGCCAGCAGGCGAGGGCGTAGTGGAAACACCATATATTTT. As protein: CASRRGRSGNTIYF.

The V gene is TRBV5-1, the J gene TRBJ2-4; 10 positions match TRBD1. The CDR3 is made up of 17 amino acids. From germline, CDR1 is SGHRS and CDR2 YFSETQ. Trimming cost V 4 bases and J 0 bases; bases outside gene matches: 7. CDR3 in amino acids: CASSHTGTGVAKNIQYF. The CDR3, as DNA: TGCGCCAGCAGCCACACCGGGACAGGGGTAGCCAAAAACATTCAGTACTTC. The variable domain in full, completed from reference TRBV5-1 and TRBJ2-4, reads KAGVTQTPRYLIKTRGQQVTLSCSPISGHRSVSWYQQTPGQGLQFLFEYFSETQRNKGNFPGRFSGRQFSNSRSEMNVSTLELGDSALYLCASSHTGTGVAKNIQYFGAGTRLSVL.

The rearrangement joins TRBV7-6 to TRBJ2-1, with 12 bases matching TRBD2. The CDR3 length is 16 residues. Trimming removed 4 bases from V and 7 bases from J; junction bases left unmatched: 8. Germline lookup yields CDR1 SGHVS and CDR2 FNYEAQ. CDR3 sequence: CASSSPSGRAGNEQFF. The CDR3 coding sequence is TGTGCCAGCAGCTCCCCTAGCGGGAGGGCCGGAAATGAGCAGTTCTTC.

This clone was observed a single time. V gene TRBV28 combines with J gene TRBJ2-1; TRBD1 might be the D (5 bases). This CDR3 region has 15 residues. V was shortened by 3 bases and J by 9 bases, with 18 bases between the two germline ends. Germline V gene data show CDR1 as MDHEN and CDR2 as SYDVKM. CDR3 sequence (DNA): TGTGCCAGCAGTTTTGCGTCTAGGGGTCTCGGTGAGCAGTTCTTC. Translated, it gives CASSFASRGLGEQFF.

The chain joins TRBV7-2 to TRBJ2-4; 9 nucleotides line up with TRBD1. The CDR3 runs to 14 residues. CDR1 and CDR2 from the germline V gene are SGHTA and FQGNSA. The trim removed 7 bases at V and 6 bases at J, leaving 7 bases unmatched. The CDR3 DNA is TGTGCCAGCACCCTAACAGGGGGCGGAAACATTCAGTACTTC. Translated, it gives CASTLTGGGNIQYF.

The rearrangement uses TRBV5-1 and TRBJ2-2; TRBD1 is a possible D gene (6 bases). V was shortened by 4 bases and J by 3 bases, with 10 bases between the two germline ends. The CDR3 consists of 14 residues. Per germline, CDR1 SGHRS and CDR2 YFSETQ. The DNA for the CDR3 is TGCGCCAGCAGCGGGACATCCTACACCGGGGAGCTGTTTTTT. This translates into CASSGTSYTGELFF.

This clone came up once. The chain has TRBV5-1 and TRBJ1-2; no firm D call. V gave up 0 bases and J gave up 5 bases, with 11 bases separating them. Germline CDR1 is SGHRS and CDR2 is YFSETQ. This CDR3 has 14 residues. The CDR3 sequence: CASSLALTPYGYTF. The DNA of the CDR3 is TGCGCCAGCAGCTTGGCACTCACCCCTTATGGCTACACCTTC. Drawing the rest from reference TRBV5-1 and TRBJ1-2, the complete variable domain is KAGVTQTPRYLIKTRGQQVTLSCSPISGHRSVSWYQQTPGQGLQFLFEYFSETQRNKGNFPGRFSGRQFSNSRSEMNVSTLELGDSALYLCASSLALTPYGYTFGSGTRLTVV.